The clone carrying this T cell receptor beta chain was counted between two and nine times. Its antigen is as yet unknown. The germline V gene has CDR1 SGHRS and CDR2 YFSETQ. Trimming at V came to 2 bases and at J to 3 bases, leaving 6 bases not matched to a gene. The CDR3 runs to 16 residues. Sequenced material consisted of expressed TCRB transcripts (all of the isolated RNA was reverse transcribed). Samples of naive, central memory and regulatory T cells yielded a mean of around 3.4 million reads. Sequenced by immunoSEQ multiplex PCR; TCRdb stores in-frame clones only, minus some. Of 300,000 to 400,000 clones in the sample, over 7% were seen once. The data were taken from a study of beta chain features in type 1 diabetes. General study findings and limits: Whether HLA type affects TCRB rearrangement stayed undetermined in the present work. Shorter TCRB CDR3s, moderately but significantly so, marked every one of the four CD4+ subsets in Type 1 diabetes patients.

The chain joins TRBV5-1 to TRBJ2-3, with 10 bases aligning to TRBD2. The sequenced sample consisted of central memory CD4+ T cells from blood. This sequence originates from a man younger than 45 with type 1 diabetes. This chain's CDR3 is CASSLELAGVTDTQYF. In nucleotides, the CDR3 is TGCGCCAGCAGCTTAGAGCTAGCGGGGGTGACAGATACGCAGTATTTT.